The rows below give T cell receptor beta chains drawn from one sample of a study of T cell repertoires in cytomegalovirus infection. These receptors lack a known antigen. TCRdb recomputed calls from the reads with MiXCR, one row per CDR3 protein. The sample lists 800,000 to 950,000 distinct CDR3 sequences, 32% occurring once. The specimen was cultured CD8+ T cells from PBMCs, collected from culture after CMV antigen stimulation. The receptor source for this set is a human donor in good health (CMV status not recorded). Some clones in this sample may be carry-over from other donors' samples. CDR3s include the opening cysteine and the closing phenylalanine or tryptophan. A D gene is named only where the DNA matches it firmly. Only some rows state a clone size, as once, few, many or a class for expanded clones.

>TRBV7-9|-|TRBJ1-2|TRBD1
CASSLGDRGGGYTF
TGTGCCAGCAGCTTAGGGGACAGGGGAGGCGGCTACACCTTC
>TRBV4-2|few|TRBJ2-1|TRBD2
CASSQELTGGNNEQFF
TGTGCCAGCAGCCAAGAGTTAACCGGGGGGAACAATGAGCAGTTCTTC
>TRBV12-3/TRBV12-4|-|TRBJ1-2|TRBD1
CASSEGAGYTF
TGTGCCAGCAGTGAGGGGGCTGGCTACACCTTC
>TRBV7-9|-|TRBJ2-2|-
CASSSFWPTTNTGELFF
TGTGCCAGCAGCTCCTTTTGGCCGACGACGAACACCGGGGAGCTGTTTTTT
>TRBV6-2/TRBV6-3|-|TRBJ2-1|-
CASSPGQILGPSGQFF
TGTGCCAGCAGTCCAGGTCAGATCCTAGGGCCAAGCGGGCAGTTCTTC
>TRBV7-8|-|TRBJ1-1|-
CASSLRRINTESFF
TGTGCCAGCAGCTTGAGACGGATAAACACTGAATCTTTCTTT
>TRBV7-9|many|TRBJ2-1|-
CASSKTGGHNEQFF
TGTGCCAGCAGCAAGACTGGGGGTCACAATGAGCAGTTCTTC
>TRBV7-8|many|TRBJ2-7|TRBD2
CASSLALSGGQNSYEQYF
TGTGCCAGCAGCTTAGCGCTTAGCGGGGGGCAGAACTCCTACGAGCAGTACTTC
>TRBV4-1|-|TRBJ1-5|-
CASSQALRADHQPQHF
TGCGCCAGCAGCCAAGCACTTAGGGCGGACCATCAGCCCCAGCATTTT
>TRBV4-1|-|TRBJ1-1|-
CASSQDIGNTDAFF
TGCGCCAGCAGCCAAGATATAGGGAACACTGATGCTTTCTTT
>TRBV27|-|TRBJ2-1|-
CASSFGGYSNEQFF
TGTGCCAGCAGTTTTGGCGGCTACTCCAATGAGCAGTTCTTC
>TRBV4-2|-|TRBJ2-2|-
CVSSQDGAAAPGELFF
TGTGTCAGCAGCCAAGATGGGGCAGCAGCCCCCGGGGAGCTGTTTTTT
>TRBV27|many|TRBJ2-1|-
CASRRGVSKRGNEQFF
TGTGCCAGCAGAAGAGGGGTCTCAAAACGCGGGAATGAGCAGTTCTTC
>TRBV6-5|-|TRBJ1-5|TRBD1
CASSAQGYQPQHF
TGTGCCAGCAGCGCACAGGGGTACCAGCCCCAGCATTTT
>TRBV4-1|few|TRBJ1-2|TRBD1
CASSPPGTGGSYGYTF
TGCGCCAGCAGCCCTCCCGGGACAGGGGGCTCCTATGGCTACACCTTC
>TRBV6-1|-|TRBJ1-1|-
CASTSGENEAFF
TGTGCCAGCACCTCGGGGGAAAACGAAGCTTTCTTT
>TRBV6-8|-|TRBJ2-7|TRBD1
CAIWTGTASYEQYF
TGTGCCATCTGGACGGGGACAGCTTCCTACGAGCAGTACTTC
>TRBV6-1|few|TRBJ2-7|-
CASRQAYEQYF
TGTGCCAGCAGACAGGCCTACGAGCAGTACTTC
>TRBV2|few|TRBJ1-5|TRBD1
CASRRGQANNQPQHF
TGTGCCAGCAGGCGCGGACAGGCAAACAATCAGCCCCAGCATTTT
>TRBV6-2/TRBV6-3|-|TRBJ2-3|-
CASSYSPSDALNTQYF
TGTGCCAGCAGTTACTCTCCCTCAGACGCGCTGAATACGCAGTATTTT
>TRBV19|-|TRBJ1-1|-
CASSNRTEAFF
TGTGCCAGTAGTAATCGGACTGAAGCTTTCTTT
>TRBV19|-|TRBJ1-6|-
CASSSQGRGNSPLHF
TGTGCCAGTAGTAGCCAGGGGCGAGGTAATTCACCCCTCCACTTT
>TRBV7-6|many|TRBJ2-2|-
CASSLVWQGDGELFF
TGTGCCAGCAGCTTAGTGTGGCAGGGCGACGGGGAGCTGTTTTTT
>TRBV7-4|-|TRBJ2-2|TRBD1
CAGQGTTGELFF
TGTGCCGGACAGGGTACCACCGGGGAGCTGTTTTTT
>TRBV7-9|-|TRBJ2-5|TRBD2
CASSPEEAGDQETQYF
TGTGCCAGCAGCCCCGAGGAAGCGGGGGACCAAGAGACCCAGTACTTC
>TRBV5-6|-|TRBJ1-5|-
CASSAGGGAQHF
TGTGCCAGCAGCGCCGGTGGGGGAGCCCAGCATTTT
>TRBV2|-|TRBJ2-4|-
CASSEDFSGDIQYF
TGTGCCAGCAGTGAGGATTTTTCTGGGGACATTCAGTACTTC
>TRBV2|-|TRBJ2-5|-
CASSGLQETQYF
TGTGCCAGCAGTGGACTTCAAGAGACCCAGTACTTC
>TRBV7-4|-|TRBJ1-3|-
CASSSPPSTDLSGNTIYF
TGTGCCAGCAGCTCACCCCCATCGACTGACCTCTCTGGAAACACCATATATTTT
>TRBV5-6|few|TRBJ2-4|-
CASSLGGEWGTKNIQYF
TGTGCCAGCAGCTTGGGGGGTGAATGGGGGACCAAAAACATTCAGTACTTC
>TRBV27|-|TRBJ2-1|-
CASSFSPWGDNEQFF
TGTGCCAGCAGTTTCTCCCCATGGGGTGACAATGAGCAGTTCTTC
>TRBV6-6|-|TRBJ1-1|-
CASIPVWGTEAFF
TGTGCCAGCATCCCAGTGTGGGGGACTGAAGCTTTCTTT
>TRBV28|few|TRBJ2-1|-
CASSFAGVSYNEQFF
TGTGCCAGCAGTTTTGCAGGGGTCTCCTACAATGAGCAGTTCTTC
>TRBV5-1|-|TRBJ2-1|TRBD1
CASSLAGTGIYNEQFF
TGCGCCAGCAGCTTGGCCGGGACAGGTATCTACAATGAGCAGTTCTTC
>TRBV7-2|-|TRBJ2-2|-
CASSPQGPTGELFF
TGTGCCAGCAGCCCCCAGGGGCCCACCGGGGAGCTGTTTTTT
>TRBV7-6|-|TRBJ2-2|-
CASSFAGSTGELFF
TGTGCCAGCAGCTTTGCGGGTTCCACCGGGGAGCTGTTTTTT
>TRBV4-1|few|TRBJ1-2|-
CASSRIRTEANYGYTF
TGCGCCAGCAGCCGCATCAGGACAGAAGCTAACTATGGCTACACCTTC
>TRBV7-6|many|TRBJ2-3|TRBD2
CASSPLAGGRNFTQYF
TGTGCCAGCAGCCCCCTAGCGGGGGGGCGAAATTTCACGCAGTATTTT
>TRBV2|few|TRBJ2-7|TRBD1
CAIPGQGGYEQYF
TGTGCCATCCCGGGACAGGGTGGCTACGAGCAGTACTTC
>TRBV4-1|-|TRBJ2-1|-
CASSQEGGGVYNEQFF
TGCGCCAGCAGCCAAGAAGGGGGGGGGGTCTACAATGAGCAGTTCTTC
>TRBV7-3|-|TRBJ2-1|-
CASSFPSSNEQFF
TGTGCCAGCAGCTTCCCTAGCAGTAATGAGCAGTTCTTC
>TRBV19|few|TRBJ1-5|-
CASSISGYDNQPQHF
TGTGCCAGTAGTATAAGTGGGTACGACAATCAGCCCCAGCATTTT
>TRBV6-5|few|TRBJ2-5|-
CATGRGGETQYF
TGTGCCACCGGCAGGGGTGGGGAGACCCAGTACTTC
>TRBV19|-|TRBJ1-6|-
CASSVDNGTYNSPLHF
TGTGCCAGTAGTGTCGACAACGGGACTTATAATTCACCCCTCCACTTT
>TRBV5-1|-|TRBJ1-2|-
CASSWGDSHYGYTF
TGCGCCAGCAGCTGGGGTGACAGCCACTATGGCTACACCTTC
>TRBV9|-|TRBJ2-2|-
CASSVPMTGRDTGELFF
TGTGCCAGCAGCGTACCCATGACCGGCAGGGACACCGGGGAGCTGTTTTTT
>TRBV4-1|few|TRBJ2-3|-
CASSQVTGRTDTQYF
TGCGCCAGCAGCCAAGTCACAGGGAGGACAGATACGCAGTATTTT
>TRBV12-3/TRBV12-4|few|TRBJ1-1|-
CASSPGLGRTEAFF
TGTGCCAGCAGTCCCGGGCTAGGGAGGACTGAAGCTTTCTTT
>TRBV27|-|TRBJ2-3|TRBD2
CASRDSGTSGGLSTDTQYF
TGTGCCAGCAGAGATTCCGGGACTAGCGGGGGGCTAAGCACAGATACGCAGTATTTT
>TRBV6-1|few|TRBJ1-6|-
CASSYLPGQGNSPLHF
TGTGCCAGCAGTTACCTCCCGGGGCAGGGCAATTCACCCCTCCACTTT
>TRBV5-1|-|TRBJ1-6|-
CASSPQTSTVSPLHF
TGCGCCAGCAGCCCTCAGACCTCAACTGTTTCACCCCTCCACTTT
>TRBV7-9|-|TRBJ2-7|-
CASSQTRQTPYEQYF
TGTGCCAGCAGCCAAACAAGACAGACCCCCTACGAGCAGTACTTC
>TRBV7-6|few|TRBJ2-1|-
CASSRGLATYNEQFF
TGTGCCAGCAGCCGGGGACTCGCTACCTACAATGAGCAGTTCTTC
>TRBV6-2/TRBV6-3|-|TRBJ2-1|TRBD1
CASKGDRGIDEQFF
TGTGCCAGCAAGGGAGACAGGGGGATCGATGAGCAGTTCTTC
>TRBV6-6|few|TRBJ1-1|-
CASSYPPPGAPNTEAFF
TGTGCCAGCAGTTACCCCCCTCCAGGGGCCCCGAACACTGAAGCTTTCTTT